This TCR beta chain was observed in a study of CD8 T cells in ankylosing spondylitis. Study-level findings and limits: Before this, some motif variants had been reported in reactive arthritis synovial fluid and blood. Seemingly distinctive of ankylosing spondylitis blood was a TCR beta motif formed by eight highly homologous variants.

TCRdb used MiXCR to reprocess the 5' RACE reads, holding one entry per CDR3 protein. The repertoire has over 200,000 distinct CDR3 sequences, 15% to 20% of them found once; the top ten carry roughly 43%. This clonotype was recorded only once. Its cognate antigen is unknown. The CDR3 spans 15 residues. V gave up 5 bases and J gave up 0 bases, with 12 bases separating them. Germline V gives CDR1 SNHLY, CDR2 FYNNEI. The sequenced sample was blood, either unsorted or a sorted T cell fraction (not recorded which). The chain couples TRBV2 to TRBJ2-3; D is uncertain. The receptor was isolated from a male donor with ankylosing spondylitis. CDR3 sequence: CASSLTPASTDTQYF. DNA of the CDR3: TGTGCCAGCAGTTTGACCCCCGCTAGCACAGATACGCAGTATTTT.